This T cell receptor beta chain was found in a study of OX40 agonist ivuxolimab in advanced cancers. For the study in its entirety: Ivuxolimab was a fully human IgG2 agonistic monoclonal antibody targeting the costimulatory receptor OX40 (CD134). Of the 50 or so patients in dose escalation, 19 had hepatocellular carcinoma, some 15 had melanoma, 9 had renal cell carcinoma and 9 had head and neck cancer. Patients were allowed to have had prior anti-PD-1, anti-PD-L1 or anti-CTLA-4 therapy, and approximately 40% of the dose-escalation patients had previously received checkpoint inhibitors. Partial responses occurred in three dose-escalation patients, of whom one had hepatocellular carcinoma and two had cutaneous melanoma. Intravenous ivuxolimab was administered to patients every 2 weeks at six dose levels: 0.01, 0.1, 0.3, 1.5, 3 and 10 mg/kg. Peripheral TCRbeta sequencing was intended to test whether TCR sequence diversity was altered and clonal T-cell expansion was caused by ivuxolimab. In the dose-escalation cohort, 82.7% of patients were male, and the mean age was approximately 60 years, with a range of roughly 23 to 85. The monotherapy dose-escalation portion (N of about 50 patients) of the phase I ivuxolimab trial is reported in the paper.

Patients with autoimmune disease history or receiving systemic immunosuppression were excluded from the trial. Peripheral blood for TCR sequencing was collected from all dose cohorts at baseline, on cycle 4 day 1, and on cycle 7 day 1. Samples came from an open-label, multicenter, first-in-human phase I dose-escalation trial of ivuxolimab. Adults with locally advanced or metastatic head and neck squamous cell, hepatocellular, melanoma or renal cell carcinoma were enrolled in the trial. Before TCR sequencing, CD4+ T cells and CD8+ T cells from peripheral blood were sorted into separate populations. The V and J ends are trimmed by 6 bases and 4 bases, leaving 15 bases between them. There are 15 amino acids in the CDR3, from cysteine to phenylalanine inclusive. Of the read, only the CDR3 DNA is kept; its 45 bases are in frame from base 1. Via the germline V gene (reference sequence), CDR1 is MNHNY and CDR2 SVGAGI.

Genomic DNA was isolated from the sorted cells so that the TCRbeta CDR3 region could be sequenced. The immunoSEQ Assay was used to sequence the TCRbeta CDR3 regions. TCRdb took over this immuneACCESS table, retaining in-frame rearrangements with V and J assigned. Such tables are incomplete; in checked studies, under half of the missing clones stem from an unresolved V gene, and the remainder is unexplained. The sample includes about 68,000 clones, with about 84% observed a single time. The ten top clones hold 0.68% of the sample. Paper-wide results and their limitations: Clonal expansion of both CD4+ and CD8+ blood T cells was observed from baseline to week 6 at doses 0.1 to 3.0 mg/kg. After ivuxolimab, more expanded clones were found on average in CD8+ T cells than in CD4+ T cells. The antigen specificity of the peripheral T cells that underwent clonal expansion was not determined. Low levels of normalized T-cell clonal expansion were also seen in some patients who did not respond. In the 0.1-3.0 mg/kg groups, partial responders had among the lowest normalized peripheral clonal expansion, particularly in CD8+ T cells.

In regard to this clone: It lacks a known antigen. Base quality data are lacking; no much larger clone is found one base away.

The sequence was collected from an adult with an advanced solid tumor such as melanoma, head and neck, liver or kidney cancer. The sequencing here drew on CD4+ or CD8+ T cells sorted from blood, taken in a trial of the OX40 agonist ivuxolimab. The chain is made from TRBV6-6 and TRBJ2-2; no D gene is confidently identified. The DNA is as follows: TGTGCCAGCAGCCCCGCGACAAGAACCACCGGGGAGCTGTTTTTT. The encoded protein is CASSPATRTTGELFF.